A selection of T cell receptor beta chains follows, all from one sample in a study of T cell responses to AZD1222 COVID-19 vaccine. Profiled with immunoSEQ multiplex PCR; TCRdb holds only in-frame clones, not every one. The sample shows some 81,000 clones, 70% to 90% of them seen only once. Sequences were derived from peripheral blood, sampled 28 days after the second AZD1222 dose. The receptors originated from an adult who received the AZD1222 COVID-19 vaccine. Each CDR3 is given with its conserved first and last residue. D genes are given only for firm matches. Rows give clone size only sometimes, using once, few, many, or a class for an expanded clone.

cdr3_nt | cdr3_aa | j_call | v_call | clone_size | d_call
TGCGCCAGCAGCTTGTTACAGGGGCCTTACTACGAGCAGTACTTC | CASSLLQGPYYEQYF | TRBJ2-7 | TRBV5-1 | - | TRBD1
TGTGCCAGCAGCCTCTCAGGGAGGGGTTTGGCCTCCGAGCAGTACTTC | CASSLSGRGLASEQYF | TRBJ2-7 | TRBV7-2 | once | TRBD2
TGTGCCAGCAGGCCTAGCGGTCTCACAGATACGCAGTATTTT | CASRPSGLTDTQYF | TRBJ2-3 | TRBV28 | - | TRBD2
TGTGCCAGTAGTACCCTACGTACGGACACTGAAGCTTTCTTT | CASSTLRTDTEAFF | TRBJ1-1 | TRBV19 | - | -
TGTGCCAGCAGTCCATTACTAGCGGGGGATCTCGGGGAGCTGTTTTTT | CASSPLLAGDLGELFF | TRBJ2-2 | TRBV28 | - | TRBD2
TGTGCCAGCAGCTTCCCCCCCCAGGGGAATCCGGGTAATGAAAAACTGTTTTTT | CASSFPPQGNPGNEKLFF | TRBJ1-4 | TRBV11-2 | - | -
TGTGCCAGCAGCGGCCGGAACTATGGCTACACCTTC | CASSGRNYGYTF | TRBJ1-2 | TRBV2 | - | -
TGTGCCAGCAGTTTATTGGGGCCTAGGGTTGGGAATGAGCAGTTCTTC | CASSLLGPRVGNEQFF | TRBJ2-1 | TRBV28 | - | -
TGTGCCTGGAGTGTAGGCCAGCCCCAGCATTTT | CAWSVGQPQHF | TRBJ1-5 | TRBV30 | - | -
TGTGCCAGCAGCTTAGTTCAGGGCCCCACTCAGCCCCAGCATTTT | CASSLVQGPTQPQHF | TRBJ1-5 | TRBV7-8 | few | -
TGTGCCTCATCAGGAGGGGCGCAAACTAATGAAAAACTGTTTTTT | CASSGGAQTNEKLFF | TRBJ1-4 | TRBV10-3 | once | -
TGTGCCAGTAGTTCTGAGGTCTCACTGATCCTTAGCACAGATACGCAGTATTTT | CASSSEVSLILSTDTQYF | TRBJ2-3 | TRBV19 | - | -
TGTGCCTGGAATAAGAAGGGGGCGGGCATGAACACTGAAGCTTTCTTT | CAWNKKGAGMNTEAFF | TRBJ1-1 | TRBV30 | once | TRBD1
TGTGCCAGCAGCCCCGACCAGGGTCGCCCCTACGAGCAGTACTTC | CASSPDQGRPYEQYF | TRBJ2-7 | TRBV7-9 | - | -
TGCGCCAAGACCACGACAGGTTCAAGGGAGACCCAGTACTTC | CAKTTTGSRETQYF | TRBJ2-5 | TRBV10-1 | - | -
TGTGCCAGCTCAGAACAGGGGGCGATGGTAGCTTTCTTT | CASSEQGAMVAFF | TRBJ1-1 | TRBV18 | - | TRBD1
TGTGCCAGCAGCTTAGCGAAGGGCCAGCGGCCCCAGCATTTT | CASSLAKGQRPQHF | TRBJ1-5 | TRBV7-8 | - | -
TGTGCCAGCAGTTACGGGACAGCTAATTCACCCCTCCACTTT | CASSYGTANSPLHF | TRBJ1-6 | TRBV9 | - | TRBD1
TGTGCCAGCAGTACCTTAAGACAGGGAATGGATCAGCCCCAGCATTTT | CASSTLRQGMDQPQHF | TRBJ1-5 | TRBV28 | - | TRBD1
TGTGCCTGGAGCACACGAAGCGGTTCCTACGAGCAGTACTTC | CAWSTRSGSYEQYF | TRBJ2-7 | TRBV30 | - | -
TGCGCCAGCAGCTTGGAAACAGGGGGTATCGACGAGCAGTACTTC | CASSLETGGIDEQYF | TRBJ2-7 | TRBV5-1 | - | TRBD1
TGCAGCGTTGTTAATAAGGGGACAGGGAGCTCCTACGAGCAGTACTTC | CSVVNKGTGSSYEQYF | TRBJ2-7 | TRBV29-1 | - | TRBD1
TGTGCCAGCAGTGTTACAAGGCTTGGAAACACCATATATTTT | CASSVTRLGNTIYF | TRBJ1-3 | TRBV2 | - | -
TGTGCCAGCAGTTATCGGGTTGGCGCAGATACGCAGTATTTT | CASSYRVGADTQYF | TRBJ2-3 | TRBV6-5 | - | -
TGTGCCACAGGGGGAAGAGTCGATCAGCCCCAGCATTTT | CATGGRVDQPQHF | TRBJ1-5 | TRBV28 | few | TRBD1
TGTGCCAGCGGAGAAGGAGGGGACAGCCCTGCAACTAATGAAAAACTGTTTTTT | CASGEGGDSPATNEKLFF | TRBJ1-4 | TRBV28 | - | TRBD1
TGTGCCAGCAGTCGTGAGCGGGGGGTATCTGAGCAGTTCTTC | CASSRERGVSEQFF | TRBJ2-1 | TRBV6-4 | - | TRBD2
TGCGCCAGCAGTCCACGGGGTTTGGACACTGAAGCTTTCTTT | CASSPRGLDTEAFF | TRBJ1-1 | TRBV5-1 | - | -